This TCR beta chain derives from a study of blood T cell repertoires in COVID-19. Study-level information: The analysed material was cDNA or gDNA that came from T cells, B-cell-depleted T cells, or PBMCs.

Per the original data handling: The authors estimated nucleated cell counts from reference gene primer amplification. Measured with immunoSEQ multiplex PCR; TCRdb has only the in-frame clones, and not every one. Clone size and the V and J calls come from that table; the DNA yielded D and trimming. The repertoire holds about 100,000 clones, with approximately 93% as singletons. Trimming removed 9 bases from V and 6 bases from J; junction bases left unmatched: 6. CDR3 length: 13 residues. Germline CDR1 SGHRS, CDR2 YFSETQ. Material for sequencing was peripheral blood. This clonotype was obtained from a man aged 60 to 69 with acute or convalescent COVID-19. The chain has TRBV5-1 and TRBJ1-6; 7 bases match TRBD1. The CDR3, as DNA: TGCGCCACTGCCCGGGACAGTAATTCACCCCTCCACTTT. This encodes CATARDSNSPLHF. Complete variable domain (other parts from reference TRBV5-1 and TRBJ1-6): KAGVTQTPRYLIKTRGQQVTLSCSPISGHRSVSWYQQTPGQGLQFLFEYFSETQRNKGNFPGRFSGRQFSNSRSEMNVSTLELGDSALYLCATARDSNSPLHFGNGTRLTVT.